Presented here are 13 T cell receptor beta chains from one specimen sequenced in a study. TCRdb passed the 5' RACE reads through MiXCR, listing each CDR3 protein once. The repertoire consists of 8,400 or so distinct CDR3 sequences, with 60% occurring once and the leading ten covering 6.2%. Source material: tumor-infiltrating memory CD4+ T cells sorted from the breast tumor. Subset specified: memory CD4+ T cells, CD4+CD45RO+CD25-. Receptor source: a female donor with breast cancer.

This clonotype was found a few times. V usage is TRBV6-6 and J usage is TRBJ1-3; no clear D gene. V lost 0 bases and J lost 0, with 9 bases in between. Per germline, CDR1 MNHNY and CDR2 SVGAGI (reference sequence). The CDR3 runs 16 residues. CDR3 DNA sequence: TGTGCCAGCAGTTACTCAGCACCGAGCTCTGGAAACACCATATATTTT. Translating it yields CASSYSAPSSGNTIYF.

V gene TRBV12-3 or TRBV12-4 combines with J gene TRBJ1-1, with D possibly TRBD1 on 5 matching bases. The CDR3 loop spans 13 amino acids. The germline V and J ends were trimmed by 3 bases and 3 bases, with 8 bases remaining between them. The DNA for the CDR3 is TGTGCCAGCAGTTTGGGACTCCACACTGAAGCTTTCTTT. Translated, it gives CASSLGLHTEAFF.

About this clonotype itself: Just one base apart from a much larger clone, this may be a read error. V usage is TRBV12-3 or TRBV12-4 and J usage is TRBJ2-5; D gene ambiguous. The CDR3 length is 12 residues. V was cut by 2 bases and J by 4 bases, with 5 bases left in between. The CDR3 reads CASSLWGETQYF. The CDR3 DNA follows: TGTGCCAGCAGTTTATGGGGAGAGACCCAGTACTTC.

A few counts support this clonotype. The chain uses TRBV12-3 or TRBV12-4 and TRBJ2-3; D tentatively reads TRBD1 or TRBD2 (5 bases each). This CDR3 contains 14 residues. V was trimmed by 6 bases and J by 3 bases, leaving 13 bases between them. The CDR3 region has the DNA TGTGCCAGCAGCCTTGAGGGGACGACAGATACGCAGTATTTT. As protein: CASSLEGTTDTQYF.

The chain uses TRBV7-3 and TRBJ2-3; D unresolved. The CDR3 is made up of 12 amino acids. V lost 5 bases, J lost 4 bases, and 7 bases lay in between. Germline loops: CDR1 SGHTA, CDR2 FQGTGA. CDR3 DNA: TGTGCCAGCAGCCAACTATCAGATACGCAGTATTTT. Translated, it gives CASSQLSDTQYF. Drawing the rest from reference TRBV7-3 and TRBJ2-3, the complete variable domain is GAGVSQTPSNKVTEKGKYVELRCDPISGHTALYWYRQSLGQGPEFLIYFQGTGAADDSGLPNDRFFAVRPEGSVSTLKIQRTERGDSAVYLCASSQLSDTQYFGPGTRLTVL.

V gene TRBV5-1 combines with J gene TRBJ2-5; D possibly uses TRBD1 or TRBD2 (5 bases each). CDR1 SGHRS and CDR2 YFSETQ come from the germline V gene. The CDR3 consists of 13 residues. Trimming shortened V by 6 bases and J by 3 bases, and 12 bases separated the two germline ends. CDR3: CASTHRGEETQYF. CDR3 in DNA: TGCGCCAGCACGCACCGAGGGGAAGAGACCCAGTACTTC.

This clonotype was recorded a few times. The V gene is TRBV5-1, the J gene TRBJ1-3; 7 positions agree with TRBD1. The CDR3 loop spans 15 amino acids. Germline V gene lookup returns CDR1 SGHRS and CDR2 YFSETQ. The V and J ends lost 4 bases and 2 bases, in that order; junction bases with no gene match: 6. CDR3 region: CASSLRGNTGNTIYF. In DNA form, the CDR3 reads TGCGCCAGCAGCCTCAGGGGGAACACTGGAAACACCATATATTTT.

This clonotype was recorded once. V usage is TRBV9 and J usage is TRBJ2-3, with D hard to call. The CDR3 runs 12 residues. Germline V gene lookup returns CDR1 SGDLS and CDR2 YYNGEE. V lost 8 bases to trimming and J lost 1 base, with 8 bases between them. The CDR3 DNA reads as TGTGCCAGAAGCCCTCGCACAGATACGCAGTATTTT. Residues: CARSPRTDTQYF. Full variable domain (missing parts from reference TRBV9 and TRBJ2-3): DSGVTQTPKHLITATGQRVTLRCSPRSGDLSVYWYQQSLDQGLQFLIQYYNGEERAKGNILERFSAQQFPDLHSELNLSSLELGDSALYFCARSPRTDTQYFGPGTRLTVL.

This clonotype was seen a few times. This chain links TRBV20-1 with TRBJ1-6; D gene unclear. Trimming pared 0 bases from V and 8 bases from J, leaving 5 bases between. The CDR3 has 12 amino acids. The germline CDR1 and CDR2 sequences are DFQATT and SNEGSKA (reference sequence). CDR3 sequence: CSARDQYSPLHF. DNA for the CDR3: TGCAGTGCTAGAGACCAATATTCACCCCTCCACTTT.

The chain carries TRBV28 and TRBJ2-7; TRBD2 aligns across 8 bases. The trim removed 5 bases at V and 4 bases at J, leaving 1 base unmatched. The germline CDR1 and CDR2 sequences are MDHEN and SYDVKM. The length of the CDR3 is 12 residues. In DNA, the CDR3 is TGTGCCAGCAGTGTAGCGGGGTACGAGCAGTACTTC. Its protein is CASSVAGYEQYF.

This sequence joins TRBV7-6 and TRBJ1-5, with a tentative D call TRBD1 (5 bases). V lost 0 bases, J lost 8 bases, and 11 bases lay in between. The CDR3 runs to 14 residues. In germline, CDR1 is SGHVS, CDR2 FNYEAQ. CDR3 region: CASSLAAGLEPQHF. The CDR3 DNA follows: TGTGCCAGCAGCTTAGCGGCAGGGTTGGAGCCCCAGCATTTT.

This clonotype was detected only a few times. This sequence joins TRBV12-3 or TRBV12-4 and TRBJ1-1, with TRBD1 identical over 7 bases. This CDR3 is built from 15 residues. V lost 7 bases to trimming and J lost 4 bases; unmatched junction nucleotides: 12. The CDR3 protein is CASTQGQVIFTEAFF. As DNA, the CDR3 is TGTGCCAGCACCCAAGGACAGGTGATTTTCACTGAAGCTTTCTTT.

This clonotype appeared once. This sequence joins TRBV20-1 and TRBJ1-5; D is ambiguous. The CDR3 extends over 14 amino acids. Trimming cost V 5 bases and J 0 bases, with 11 bases left between them. From germline, CDR1 is DFQATT and CDR2 SNEGSKA (reference sequence). The CDR3, as DNA: TGCAGTGCTCGCAGACTGGGTAGCAATCAGCCCCAGCATTTT. Protein product: CSARRLGSNQPQHF.